The table lists the clone carrying this TCR beta chain with many counts. Its target is unknown. This sample is drawn from a study of T cells after yellow fever vaccination. Study information: Low-cell-number fractions were prepared with SMART-Seq v4 Ultra Low Input. Study-level findings and limits: A secondary response was less intense yet reached its peak sooner, at day 5 versus 15. In post-booster samples, most primary-vaccination clones reappeared (96% CD4, roughly 89% CD8).

For TCR, cDNA came from 5'RACE template switching, which added a universal primer site and UMIs. TCRdb independently ran MiXCR on the 5' RACE reads; one entry per CDR3 protein. This sample has 550,000 to 750,000 distinct CDR3 sequences, with approximately 13% found just once. The V end was cut by 5 bases, the J end by 7 bases, with 12 bases between. This CDR3 spans 13 amino acids. Germline lookup yields CDR1 SGHRS and CDR2 YFSETQ. This receptor was obtained from a young man who received the YFV17D yellow fever vaccine. This chain connects TRBV5-1 to TRBJ2-2; weak D call: TRBD1 (6 bases). The source was PBMCs, collected on the day of the yellow fever booster vaccination. CDR3 amino acids: CASSPHRDGELFF. CDR3 nucleotides: TGCGCCAGCAGTCCCCACAGGGACGGGGAGCTGTTTTTT.